The rows below give T cell receptor beta chains drawn from one sample of a study of T-cell reconstitution after alpha-beta-depleted transplantation in children. TCRdb independently ran MiXCR on the PCR reads; one entry per CDR3 protein. The sample records hundreds of thousands of distinct CDR3 sequences, 20% to 25% being singletons. Sequenced material: PBMCs, mostly from graft donor cells, taken 360 days after TCRalphabeta/CD19-depleted stem cell transplant. The receptors were sampled from a boy less than two years old who had a stem cell transplant for acute myeloid leukemia, so the T cells may come from the graft donor. Both conserved end residues are part of each CDR3. A D gene is named only where the DNA matches it firmly. The size of a clone is reported for some rows only, either as once, few or many, or as a class for expanded clones.

d_call	j_call	clone_size	v_call	cdr3_nt	cdr3_aa
.	TRBJ2-5	many	TRBV7-8	TGTGCCAGCAGCCTCGGGCCTCTTGGTGAGACCCAGTACTTC	CASSLGPLGETQYF
TRBD1	TRBJ2-1	few	TRBV12-3/TRBV12-4	TGTGCCAGCAGTTTTGACGGGACAGGATATCCCTATGAGCAGTTCTTC	CASSFDGTGYPYEQFF
TRBD1	TRBJ2-1	.	TRBV7-3	TGTGCCAGCAGCGAACAGGGGGCTGCGGTGTACAATGAGCAGTTCTTC	CASSEQGAAVYNEQFF
TRBD2	TRBJ2-1	few	TRBV20-1	TGCAGTGCGGAGACTAGCGGGGGCAACAATGAGCAGTTCTTC	CSAETSGGNNEQFF
.	TRBJ2-5	few	TRBV7-2	TGTGCCAGCAGCTCAGGACGGCGGACCCAGTACTTC	CASSSGRRTQYF
.	TRBJ1-2	.	TRBV13	TGTGCCAGCAGACCGGACAGCTACTATGGCTACACCTTC	CASRPDSYYGYTF
.	TRBJ1-3	.	TRBV24-1	TGTGCCACCAGTGATCCCAGGACAGTGTGGGGAAACACCATATATTTT	CATSDPRTVWGNTIYF
TRBD2	TRBJ2-3	few	TRBV5-1	TGCGCCAGCACGGGTCGACTAGCGTCTGATACGCAGTATTTT	CASTGRLASDTQYF
.	TRBJ2-5	few	TRBV7-2	TGTGCCAGCAGCTCGTGGCGTTGGGAGACCCAGTACTTC	CASSSWRWETQYF
.	TRBJ2-2	few	TRBV20-1	TGCAGTGCTAGGCCCTGGGGGGCCACCGGGGAGCTGTTTTTT	CSARPWGATGELFF
.	TRBJ1-5	few	TRBV5-1	TGCGCCAGCAGCTTGGCCGGCAGGGGAGGTCAGCCCCAGCATTTT	CASSLAGRGGQPQHF
.	TRBJ2-4	.	TRBV3-1	TGTGCCAGCAGCCCGGAGTACTTC	CASSPEYF
TRBD1	TRBJ1-4	many	TRBV20-1	TGCAGTGTTCTAATCGGGACAGGGACCTATAATGAAAAACTGTTTTTT	CSVLIGTGTYNEKLFF
TRBD1	TRBJ1-1	.	TRBV5-1	TGCGCCAGCAGCCCGGGACAGGGGCAAGGTGCTTTCTTT	CASSPGQGQGAFF
.	TRBJ1-3	.	TRBV9	TGTGCCAGCAACCTCGGGGGTGATGGAAACACCATATATTTT	CASNLGGDGNTIYF
.	TRBJ1-5	.	TRBV20-1	TGCAGTGCGGCAGGGGCCGCGAGCAATCAGCCCCAGCATTTT	CSAAGAASNQPQHF
.	TRBJ2-1	many	TRBV7-9	TGTGCCAGCAGCTTCACAGGCGCGACCAATGAGCAGTTCTTC	CASSFTGATNEQFF
TRBD1	TRBJ1-2	many	TRBV12-3/TRBV12-4	TGTGCCAGCAGTTTAGTGGGGCAGGGGGTTTATGGCTACACCTTC	CASSLVGQGVYGYTF
.	TRBJ1-4	.	TRBV24-1	TGTGCCACCAGTGACCCTTCAACTAATGAAAAACTGTTTTTT	CATSDPSTNEKLFF
.	TRBJ2-3	few	TRBV10-1	TGCGCCAGCGGCGACACCTGGGATACGCAGTATTTT	CASGDTWDTQYF
.	TRBJ2-3	many	TRBV20-1	TGCAGTGCTAGTTCCGCGGGGGCCCCCAATACGCAGTATTTT	CSASSAGAPNTQYF
.	TRBJ2-3	.	TRBV29-1	TGCAGCGTTGAAGCGGGATTTAGCACAGATACGCAGTATTTT	CSVEAGFSTDTQYF
TRBD2	TRBJ2-1	many	TRBV7-2	TGTGCCCGAACATTCGCCAGCGGGGGGTATAATGAGCAGTTCTTC	CARTFASGGYNEQFF
.	TRBJ2-5	many	TRBV12-3/TRBV12-4	TGTGCCAGCAGCAGACTAGTACAAGAGACCCAGTACTTC	CASSRLVQETQYF
.	TRBJ2-1	.	TRBV19	TGTGCCAGTAGTATAGAAGCATATCCGTACAATGAGCAGTTCTTC	CASSIEAYPYNEQFF
.	TRBJ2-2	.	TRBV12-3/TRBV12-4	TGTGCCAGCAGTTTGAGGGAACTGGCCTCCGGGGAGCTGTTTTTT	CASSLRELASGELFF
TRBD1	TRBJ2-2	many	TRBV29-1	TGCAGCGTCCCGAATGACAGGGCCGGGGAGCTGTTTTTT	CSVPNDRAGELFF
.	TRBJ1-1	few	TRBV6-1	TGTGCCAGCAGCCCACTGGGGGGGCGGGTGAACACTGAAGCTTTCTTT	CASSPLGGRVNTEAFF
TRBD1	TRBJ2-7	few	TRBV29-1	TGCAGCGTCAAGCCCGGGACAGCCTACGAGCAGTACTTC	CSVKPGTAYEQYF
.	TRBJ2-3	few	TRBV6-5	TGTGCCAGCAGTTACTTTGGCGGGGCGGATACGCAGTATTTT	CASSYFGGADTQYF
TRBD2	TRBJ2-7	.	TRBV6-5	TGTGCCAGCAGTTGGGGCTTAGCGGGGTACGAGCAGTACTTC	CASSWGLAGYEQYF
TRBD2	TRBJ2-1	.	TRBV28	TGTGCCAGCAGTTTATCGGGACTAGTCGGGGATGAGCAGTTCTTC	CASSLSGLVGDEQFF
.	TRBJ2-7	.	TRBV19	TGTGCCAGCCAGGGACGGTCCCCCTACGAGCAGTACTTC	CASQGRSPYEQYF
.	TRBJ2-3	.	TRBV6-5	TGTGCCAGCAGTTACTCAGGGCTGCCCTTGGGGGATACGCAGTATTTT	CASSYSGLPLGDTQYF
TRBD1	TRBJ2-1	.	TRBV15	TGTGCCACCAGCAGATCGGGACAGGACTTTTTCGAGCAGTTCTTC	CATSRSGQDFFEQFF
TRBD2	TRBJ2-1	.	TRBV6-4	TGTGCCAGCAGTGCCCTCCCCTCGCGGGGGGGCTCGGTCGGTGAGCAGTTCTTC	CASSALPSRGGSVGEQFF
.	TRBJ2-1	.	TRBV6-1	TGTGCCACCAGCCGGGATGGTGGCAATGAGCAGTTCTTC	CATSRDGGNEQFF
.	TRBJ2-7	.	TRBV6-2/TRBV6-3	TGTGCCAGCAGTGGACTAGGGACAGTCAACTACGAGCAGTACTTC	CASSGLGTVNYEQYF
.	TRBJ2-3	.	TRBV7-2	TGTGCCAGCAGCTCATCGGGGGGCGGAAGCACAGATACGCAGTATTTT	CASSSSGGGSTDTQYF
.	TRBJ2-3	.	TRBV20-1	TGCAGTGCTCGCAGTCAGATTCTTAGCACAGATACGCAGTATTTT	CSARSQILSTDTQYF
.	TRBJ1-5	.	TRBV20-1	TGCAGTGCTCCCCGGGGCAATCAGCCCCAGCATTTT	CSAPRGNQPQHF
TRBD2	TRBJ2-1	many	TRBV9	TGTGCCAGCAGCGTAAATCTAGCGGGGCCTGGGAATGAGCAGTTCTTC	CASSVNLAGPGNEQFF
.	TRBJ2-3	.	TRBV19	TGTGCCAGTAATTCGGGGTACGGCACAGATACGCAGTATTTT	CASNSGYGTDTQYF
.	TRBJ2-7	few	TRBV12-3/TRBV12-4	TGTGCCAGCAGTTCGGAGCCAGGGGGGACCACTATCGAAGCCCTGAACTACGAGCAGTACTTC	CASSSEPGGTTIEALNYEQYF
TRBD1	TRBJ2-1	many	TRBV29-1	TGCAGCGCCCTAGGGACAGGTAATGAGCAGTTCTTC	CSALGTGNEQFF
.	TRBJ2-7	once	TRBV12-2	TGTGCAAGTCGCTTATACACCGGGACAGGGACCTACGAGCAGTACTTC	CASRLYTGTGTYEQYF
TRBD2	TRBJ2-1	.	TRBV18	TGTGCCAGCTCACCATCTAGCGGGGGGGCTCCCAATGAGCAGTTCTTC	CASSPSSGGAPNEQFF